This TCR beta chain was sequenced in a study of blood T cell repertoires in COVID-19. The authors' processing: Estimated nucleated cell counts came from reference gene primer amplification. Clones were sequenced by immunoSEQ multiplex PCR, and TCRdb holds only the in-frame ones, with some missing. V, J and clone size are taken as reported in that table, and D and trimming were inferred from the DNA itself. Of 360,000 or so clones listed, roughly 90% are singletons. The CDR3 is 15 amino acids. V was clipped by 4 bases and J by 7 bases; unmatched bases: 11. Germline CDR1 SGHKS, CDR2 YYEKEE (reference sequence). A case of COVID-19 had been met by exposed participants within 2 weeks before study entry.

The sequenced sample consisted of PBMCs or T cells enriched from blood (not recorded which). This receptor was obtained from a woman in her 30s who had been exposed to COVID-19. V gene TRBV5-5 combines with J gene TRBJ2-1; 7 bases match TRBD2. This chain's CDR3 is CASSHLAASGNEQFF. The CDR3, as DNA: TGTGCCAGCAGCCATCTAGCGGCGTCGGGGAATGAGCAGTTCTTC.